Listed below are T cell receptor beta chains from one sample, sequenced in a study of identical twins. From the 5' RACE reads, TCRdb called clonotypes with MiXCR, one entry per CDR3 protein. The profile shows about 570,000 distinct CDR3 sequences, 9.5% to 10% of them singletons. These same records also appear under a second study, on yellow fever vaccine responses in identical twins.

Source material: PBMCs. The receptors here all came from a woman aged 18-29 years in good health. Each CDR3 is given with its conserved first and last residue. Each record gives: clone size, V gene, J gene, D gene, CDR3 protein, CDR3 DNA. The D gene is left open where the match is weak. A row's size may be missing; if present it is once, few, many or a size class.

many	TRBV6-1	TRBJ2-7	-	CASSENTGLNEQYF	TGTGCCAGCAGTGAAAACACTGGATTAAACGAGCAGTACTTC
-	TRBV20-1	TRBJ2-6	TRBD1	CSAPGTVGWANVLTF	TGCAGCGCGCCGGGGACAGTCGGCTGGGCCAACGTCCTGACTTTC
many	TRBV10-3	TRBJ2-7	-	CAISGNSGQVLWEQYF	TGTGCCATCAGTGGGAACTCGGGACAAGTACTCTGGGAGCAGTACTTC
few	TRBV12-3/TRBV12-4	TRBJ2-7	-	CASERGRETAAHEQYF	TGTGCCAGCGAAAGGGGACGTGAGACGGCAGCTCACGAGCAGTACTTC
-	TRBV18	TRBJ2-3	TRBD2	CASSPPRTSGYPDTQYF	TGTGCCAGCTCACCACCCCGGACTAGCGGATACCCAGATACGCAGTATTTT
many	TRBV3-1	TRBJ2-5	TRBD2	CASSQGSGGAIETQYF	TGTGCCAGCAGCCAAGGAAGCGGGGGGGCAATCGAGACCCAGTACTTC
-	TRBV20-1	TRBJ2-1	TRBD2	CSARISTGTSGYNEQFF	TGCAGTGCTAGAATCTCTACGGGGACTAGCGGTTACAATGAGCAGTTCTTC
many	TRBV3-1	TRBJ2-7	-	CASSQSIGKQYF	TGTGCCAGCAGCCAAAGTATAGGGAAGCAGTACTTC
many	TRBV29-1	TRBJ2-1	TRBD2	CSVEGAGTSHNEQFF	TGCAGCGTTGAAGGGGCCGGGACTAGCCACAATGAGCAGTTCTTC
few	TRBV6-5	TRBJ2-1	-	CASSYSWGNNEQFF	TGTGCCAGCAGTTACTCCTGGGGGAACAATGAGCAGTTCTTC
few	TRBV18	TRBJ2-7	-	CASSPSFRSPAEQYF	TGTGCCAGCTCACCCTCGTTCCGGTCTCCGGCCGAGCAGTACTTC
-	TRBV18	TRBJ2-1	-	CASSPPGNLNEQFF	TGTGCCAGCTCACCACCCGGTAACCTCAATGAGCAGTTCTTC
many	TRBV12-3/TRBV12-4	TRBJ2-3	-	CASRQRPGAGTDTQYF	TGTGCCAGCAGACAGAGGCCGGGGGCGGGCACAGATACGCAGTATTTT
few	TRBV6-1	TRBJ2-7	-	CAIHIGVSYEQYF	TGTGCCATACACATAGGGGTATCCTACGAGCAGTACTTC
few	TRBV7-9	TRBJ2-2	-	CASSQSGGSSAGELFF	TGTGCCAGCAGCCAATCTGGCGGTAGTTCGGCCGGGGAGCTGTTTTTT
few	TRBV7-2	TRBJ1-5	TRBD1	CASSPRDRVANQPQHF	TGTGCCAGCAGCCCGCGGGACAGGGTTGCCAATCAGCCCCAGCATTTT
few	TRBV7-9	TRBJ1-1	-	CASSSVKGHPLGGTNWAFF	TGTGCCAGCAGCTCGGTAAAGGGCCACCCTTTAGGGGGAACAAATTGGGCTTTCTTT
-	TRBV7-2	TRBJ2-3	-	CASSLRTSLSTDTQYF	TGTGCCAGCAGCTTACGCACGTCCTTAAGCACAGATACGCAGTATTTT
-	TRBV7-9	TRBJ1-3	-	CASSWPRESGNTIYF	TGTGCCAGCAGCTGGCCCCGGGAGTCTGGAAACACCATATATTTT
few	TRBV20-1	TRBJ2-2	TRBD1	CSARDRTGQGYTGELFF	TGCAGTGCTAGAGATCGGACGGGACAGGGGTACACCGGGGAGCTGTTTTTT
few	TRBV5-1	TRBJ2-7	TRBD1	CASSGGTGEYEQYF	TGCGCCAGCAGCGGCGGGACAGGGGAATACGAGCAGTACTTC
many	TRBV5-1	TRBJ2-1	TRBD2	CASSTSGSSYNEQFF	TGCGCCAGCAGCACTAGCGGGAGCTCCTACAATGAGCAGTTCTTC
many	TRBV4-1	TRBJ1-4	TRBD1	CASSHLTGQGMEKLFF	TGCGCCAGCAGCCACTTAACGGGACAGGGGATGGAAAAACTGTTTTTT